This T cell receptor beta chain is from a study of blood T cell repertoires in COVID-19. Study in general: Acute and convalescent COVID-19 specimens originated in the United States, Italy and Spain. T cells, B-cell-depleted T cells, or PBMCs provided the cDNA or gDNA that served as material.

Authors' analysis steps: Using reference gene primer amplification, nucleated cell counts were estimated. Measured with immunoSEQ multiplex PCR; TCRdb has only the in-frame clones, and not every one. From that table come the V and J calls and clone size; the DNA was used to work out D and trimming. The sample shows 60,000 or so clones, 78% of them seen only once. This CDR3 is built from 14 residues. V was shortened by 6 bases and J by 1 base, with 12 bases between the two germline ends. Germline lookup yields CDR1 KGHSH and CDR2 LQKENI. Sequenced input: peripheral blood. The rearrangement links TRBV18 to TRBJ1-1; TRBD1 is a possible D gene (6 bases). This clonotype was sampled from a human donor in a cohort sampled during active COVID-19. The CDR3 loop reads CASSPGHPNTEAFF. CDR3 bases: TGTGCCAGCTCGCCGGGACATCCGAACACTGAAGCTTTCTTT.